What follows are 13 T cell receptor beta chains derived from one specimen sequenced in a study of blood T cell repertoires in COVID-19. TCRdb keeps only in-frame clones here, not all; method: immunoSEQ multiplex PCR. Found here are 200,000 or so clones, roughly 89% of them singletons; the top ten hold around 3.5%. Sequenced material: PBMCs or T cells enriched from blood (not recorded which). The receptor source for this set is a middle-aged woman with acute COVID-19.

The chain carries TRBV5-1 and TRBJ2-1; 9 bases agree with TRBD1. J lost 8 bases, V lost 1 base, and 7 bases had no gene match. This CDR3 spans 15 amino acids. Looked up from germline, CDR1 is SGHRS and CDR2 is YFSETQ. Here the CDR3 reads CASSLWGQGIDEQFF. CDR3 nucleotides: TGCGCCAGCAGCTTGTGGGGACAGGGAATAGATGAGCAGTTCTTC.

The rearrangement links TRBV19 to TRBJ2-1; D perhaps matches TRBD1 (5 bases). The CDR3 consists of 16 residues. The germline V gene has CDR1 LNHDA and CDR2 SQIVND (reference sequence). The V end lost 1 base, the J end lost 3 bases, and 13 bases lay between the germline ends. The DNA for the CDR3 is TGTGCCAGTAGTATAGTTCCAGGGCTTCTCTACAATGAGCAGTTCTTC. This translates into CASSIVPGLLYNEQFF.

This clone was picked up one time. V usage is TRBV10-2 and J usage is TRBJ2-6; D gene ambiguous. The CDR3 consists of 14 residues. Germline values: CDR1 WSHSY, CDR2 SAAADI. The V gene lost 4 bases and the J gene lost 1 base, with 5 bases spanning the gap. CDR3 sequence reads: CASSAGSGANVLTF. CDR3 DNA: TGCGCCAGCAGTGCAGGATCTGGGGCCAACGTCCTGACTTTC.

The V gene is TRBV9, the J gene TRBJ2-1; TRBD1 is a possible D gene (5 bases). Germline CDR1 and CDR2: SGDLS and YYNGEE. The V and J ends lost 0 bases and 4 bases respectively, with 14 bases between them. The CDR3 covers 16 residues. CDR3 sequence (DNA): TGTGCCAGCAGCGTAGGGGGCAGCTCATTATACAATGAGCAGTTCTTC. Amino acids: CASSVGGSSLYNEQFF.

This chain uses TRBV7-2 with TRBJ1-2; 7 nucleotides agree with TRBD1. The junction had 11 bases not matched to a gene; V was cut back by 2 bases and J by 2 bases. This CDR3 spans 17 amino acids. Germline V gene lookup returns CDR1 SGHTA and CDR2 FQGNSA. DNA of the CDR3: TGTGCCAGCAGCTTAATTCCCTGGCCGGGACAGAACTATGGCTACACCTTC. Amino acids: CASSLIPWPGQNYGYTF.

The rearrangement links TRBV15 to TRBJ2-3, with TRBD2 matching 7 bases. The V gene end was trimmed by 0 bases and the J gene end by 0 bases; junction bases not matched to a gene: 3. The germline gives CDR1 LNHNV, CDR2 YYDKDF (reference sequence). This CDR3 has 16 amino acids. The CDR3 spells CATSRDGGGSTDTQYF. In nucleotides, the CDR3 is TGTGCCACCAGCAGAGATGGCGGGGGAAGCACAGATACGCAGTATTTT.

The genes are TRBV27 and TRBJ1-2; possibly TRBD1 for D (6 bases). Germline CDR1 reads MNHEY; CDR2 reads SMNVEV (reference sequence). The CDR3 extends over 13 amino acids. V gave up 5 bases and J gave up 3 bases, with 10 bases separating them. The CDR3 DNA sequence: TGTGCCAGCAGTCCACAGGGTGACTATGGCTACACCTTC. Amino acid sequence: CASSPQGDYGYTF.

The chain uses TRBV28 and TRBJ1-2; D gene uncertain. V was cut by 3 bases and J by 10 bases, with 15 bases left in between. The CDR3 sequence is 13 residues long. Germline V gene data show CDR1 as MDHEN and CDR2 as SYDVKM. CDR3: CASSFGQVSLYTF. The CDR3, as DNA: TGTGCCAGCAGTTTCGGTCAGGTCTCCCTCTACACCTTC.

This chain joins TRBV5-1 and TRBJ2-1, with 8 bases aligning to TRBD1. Germline CDR1 and CDR2: SGHRS and YFSETQ. The V segment lost 4 bases and the J segment 2 bases; nucleotides outside the gene matches: 5. This CDR3 has 15 amino acids. CDR3 DNA sequence: TGCGCCAGCAGCCCTCGGACAGGGCCCTACAATGAGCAGTTCTTC. This sequence encodes CASSPRTGPYNEQFF.

V is TRBV5-1 and J is TRBJ1-1; maybe TRBD1 (6 bases). The CDR3 has 14 amino acids. V dropped 4 bases and J dropped 1 base, with 11 bases sitting between them. CDR1 SGHRS and CDR2 YFSETQ come from the germline V gene. CDR3: CASSRTAPNTEAFF. In nucleotides, the CDR3 is TGCGCCAGCAGCCGGACAGCCCCGAACACTGAAGCTTTCTTT.

The CDR3 coding sequence is TGTGCCAGCAGTCCCGGGACTAGCGGGACCAATGAGCAGTTCTTC. Residues: CASSPGTSGTNEQFF. This rearrangement joins TRBV27 to TRBJ2-1; TRBD2 aligns across 13 bases. Looked up from germline, CDR1 is MNHEY and CDR2 is SMNVEV (reference sequence). The CDR3 spans 15 residues. Trimming at V came to 5 bases and at J to 6 bases, leaving 4 bases not matched to a gene.

This chain links TRBV15 with TRBJ1-2, with TRBD1 as a possible D gene (5 bases). Germline loops: CDR1 LNHNV, CDR2 YYDKDF (reference sequence). The germline V and J ends were trimmed by 8 bases and 3 bases, with 13 bases remaining between them. The CDR3 spans 13 residues. This CDR3 reads CATGQDRDYGYTF. The CDR3, as DNA: TGTGCCACCGGACAAGACAGAGACTATGGCTACACCTTC.

The genes are TRBV29-1 and TRBJ1-2; D ambiguous. V lost 0 bases to trimming and J lost 8 bases, with 7 bases between them. Germline CDR1 SQVTM, CDR2 ANQGSEA. The CDR3 runs to 11 residues. CDR3 in amino acids: CSVEDGLGYTF. CDR3 DNA: TGCAGCGTTGAAGATGGACTGGGCTACACCTTC.